The subject of this entry is one TCR beta chain. This sample is part of a study of blood T cell repertoires in COVID-19. A Seattle source enrolled patients during active infection and followed them longitudinally. TCRdb's copy holds only in-frame clones and misses some; the assay was immunoSEQ multiplex PCR. Of some 300,000 clones detected, 85% to 90% appear once; the ten largest clones hold approximately 6%. The V segment lost 2 bases and the J segment 6 bases; nucleotides outside the gene matches: 7. This CDR3 contains 16 residues. Germline V gene sequence: CDR1 KGHDR, CDR2 SFDVKD. The genes are TRBV24-1 and TRBJ2-1; TRBD1 matches 9 bases. The clonotype was recovered from a woman aged 45-65 years with COVID-19, enrolled during active disease. Sequencing was carried out using peripheral blood. The CDR3 DNA is TGTGCCACCAGTGATTCCCGGGACAGGGTGGGCAATGAGCAGTTCTTC. It yields the protein CATSDSRDRVGNEQFF.